There are a few counts of the clone carrying this T cell receptor beta chain. Antigen specificity is unknown. CDR3 regions were amplified by Arm-PCR using iRepertoire HTBI primers to build TCR beta libraries. TCRdb called the multiplex PCR reads again in MiXCR, with one record for every CDR3 protein. The sample carries 560,000 or so distinct CDR3 sequences, more than 15% recorded once. The data derive from a study of regulatory T cells in long-lasting Graves disease. Regarding the study as a whole: Less diverse TCR repertoires were seen in persistent Graves' patients than in newly diagnosed ones. Public clonotype sharing was higher in persistent than newly diagnosed patients.

Time point given: newly diagnosed GD, antithyroid drugs for less than 3 months. Following extraction of RNA from PBMCs, that RNA was used to make the TCR library. American Thyroid Association guidelines were used to diagnose Graves' disease. Germline V gives CDR1 MNHNS, CDR2 SASEGT. V was clipped by 4 bases and J by 2 bases, with 9 bases between them. The length of the CDR3 is 14 residues. These data were likewise used in another study, on T cells in Graves' hyperthyroidism and ophthalmopathy. That source notes: First-round RT-PCR targeting the TCR CDR3 was performed with the HTBI primer set.

The receptor comes from a man younger than 35 with Graves disease. The V call is TRBV6-1, the J call TRBJ1-5; D is unclear. This material consisted of peripheral blood mononuclear cells (PBMCs), taken at new diagnosis, from a patient treated with antithyroid drugs. CDR3 amino acids: CASSVRSGNQPQHF. CDR3 coding DNA: TGTGCCAGCAGTGTAAGGTCTGGCAATCAGCCCCAGCATTTT.